Sequencing of this T cell receptor beta chain was carried out in a study of T cells in Graves' hyperthyroidism and ophthalmopathy. RNA transcripts provided the source from which TCR beta CDR3 regions were amplified. The primer set for the first-round RT-PCR of the TCR CDR3 was HTBI. One entry per CDR3 protein, called by TCRdb with MiXCR from the multiplex PCR reads. Among 350,000 to 400,000 distinct CDR3 sequences listed, about 18% were seen once. Regarding the study as a whole: Researchers report that a 13 V-J model separated ophthalmopathy from stable hyperthyroidism.

The trim removed 5 bases at V and 9 bases at J, leaving 9 bases unmatched. The CDR3 loop spans 14 amino acids. Germline values: CDR1 SGHTA, CDR2 FQGNSA. No progression to ophthalmopathy during 18 months of follow-up defined stable disease. A note on this clonotype: Antigen specificity is unknown.

This receptor was taken from a woman aged 18-30 years with Graves' hyperthyroidism. The V gene is TRBV7-2, the J gene TRBJ2-4; 8 bases agree with TRBD2. Material: blood. The CDR3 DNA sequence: TGTGCCAGCAGCCCCCGGGAGGGCGCCGGCATTCAGTACTTC. Encoded protein: CASSPREGAGIQYF.